This T cell receptor (beta chain) was identified in a study of technical replicates of blood from a few donors. Using immunoSEQ multiplex PCR, the repertoire was profiled, and TCRdb retains in-frame clones only, with some absent. This sample has roughly 50,000 clones, with 80% to 95% found just once. Germline V gives CDR1 MDHEN, CDR2 SYDVKM. This CDR3 comprises 13 residues. With V trimmed by 5 bases and J by 13 bases, 13 bases remained unmatched. The TCR was taken from a human donor in good health. Some clones in this sample may be carry-over from other donors' samples. The chain carries TRBV28 and TRBJ1-2; TRBD1 matches 7 bases. The sequencing sample was made of PBMCs. CDR3 in amino acids: CASSLTGTVRCTF. CDR3 DNA: TGTGCCAGCAGTCTAACTGGGACAGTCAGGTGCACCTTC.